Following are 21 T cell receptor beta chains from one sample sequenced in a study of blood T cell repertoires in COVID-19. Here immunoSEQ multiplex PCR was the method, and the copy in TCRdb shows in-frame clones only, minus some. Among about 7,100 clones, approximately 90% were seen once, and the ten largest hold 10%. What was sequenced was peripheral blood. The receptors derive from a man between 65 and 79 years old with active COVID-19.

The chain has TRBV27 and TRBJ2-7; D not certain. The CDR3 loop spans 13 amino acids. V was clipped by 3 bases and J by 0 bases, with 6 bases between them. CDR1 is MNHEY and CDR2 is SMNVEV in the germline V gene (reference sequence). The DNA of the CDR3 is TGTGCCAGCAGTTTTCACAGCTCCTACGAGCAGTACTTC. This gives the protein CASSFHSSYEQYF.

The chain combines TRBV3-1 (or the pseudogene TRBV3-2) with TRBJ1-6, with 7 bases that match TRBD1. The CDR3 has 17 residues. Germline V gives CDR1 LGHDT, CDR2 YNNKEL (reference sequence). V dropped 0 bases and J dropped 0; count of bases not matched to a gene: 2. This chain's CDR3 is CASSQEGQSSYNSPLHF. As DNA, the CDR3 is TGTGCCAGCAGCCAAGAGGGACAGAGCTCCTATAATTCACCCCTCCACTTT.

V and J are TRBV6-5 and TRBJ1-2; possibly TRBD1 for D (5 bases). The CDR3 has 13 amino acids. V lost 4 bases to trimming and J lost 3 bases, with 9 bases between them. Germline V gene lookup returns CDR1 MNHEY and CDR2 SVGAGI. CDR3 region: CASSSRVHYGYTF. The DNA for the CDR3 is TGTGCCAGCAGTTCCAGGGTTCACTATGGCTACACCTTC.

The CDR3 sequence: CASSLEGRELFF. In DNA form, the CDR3 reads TGTGCCAGCAGCTTAGAGGGCAGGGAGCTGTTTTTT. The chain carries TRBV7-3 and TRBJ2-2; D is perhaps TRBD2 (5 bases). CDR3 length equals 12 residues. Trimming shortened V by 2 bases and J by 9 bases, and 7 bases separated the two germline ends. Germline-derived CDR1 and CDR2 are SGHTA and FQGTGA.

This clone was seen more than once but under ten times. The J gene is TRBJ2-4, the V gene TRBV5-6, with D possibly matching TRBD2 (6 bases). CDR3 length equals 16 residues. Looked up from germline, CDR1 is SGHDT and CDR2 is YYEEEE. The V end lost 3 bases, the J end lost 5 bases, and 18 bases lay between the germline ends. CDR3 amino acids: CASSSGLAGGENIQYF. The CDR3 DNA reads TGTGCCAGCAGCTCGGGACTCGCGGGCGGAGAAAACATTCAGTACTTC.

The chain has TRBV15 and TRBJ2-6; no definite D call. V lost 5 bases, J lost 0 bases, and 8 bases lay in between. The CDR3 is 15 residues long. The germline CDR1 and CDR2 sequences are LNHNV and YYDKDF (reference sequence). CDR3 in amino acids: CATSSRISGANVLTF. The CDR3 coding sequence is TGTGCCACCAGCTCCAGGATCTCTGGGGCCAACGTCCTGACTTTC.

This sequence joins TRBV9 and TRBJ1-4; 7 bases fit TRBD1. The CDR3 is made up of 15 amino acids. The germline V gene has CDR1 SGDLS and CDR2 YYNGEE. Losses at the gene ends were 1 base for V and 5 bases for J; bases not matched to a gene: 5. CDR3 DNA: TGTGCCAGCAGCGTAAACAGGGGAGCGAATGAAAAACTGTTTTTT. This encodes CASSVNRGANEKLFF.

This clone is a singleton in its sample. This chain links TRBV7-2 with TRBJ2-1, with 7 bases fitting TRBD1. V lost 5 bases to trimming and J lost 4 bases; unmatched junction nucleotides: 5. This CDR3 has 14 residues. CDR1 is SGHTA, CDR2 FQGNSA, per germline. CDR3 sequence (DNA): TGTGCCAGCAGCCCGACAGGGAGATACAATGAGCAGTTCTTC. Amino acids: CASSPTGRYNEQFF.

This clone appeared once. The chain is built from TRBV5-1 and TRBJ2-5; 7 positions match TRBD1. The CDR3 loop spans 13 amino acids. Trimming cost V 4 bases and J 4 bases; bases outside gene matches: 4. Germline CDR1 is SGHRS and CDR2 is YFSETQ. CDR3: CASSRDSPETQYF. CDR3 coding DNA: TGCGCCAGCAGCCGGGACAGCCCAGAGACCCAGTACTTC. The whole variable domain, filled in from reference TRBV5-1 and TRBJ2-5, reads KAGVTQTPRYLIKTRGQQVTLSCSPISGHRSVSWYQQTPGQGLQFLFEYFSETQRNKGNFPGRFSGRQFSNSRSEMNVSTLELGDSALYLCASSRDSPETQYFGPGTRLLVL.

V and J are TRBV12-3 or TRBV12-4 and TRBJ1-5; a weak D match, TRBD1 (6 bases). With 6 bases removed from V and 6 bases from J, the gap between germline ends came to 12 bases. The CDR3 is 13 residues long. The CDR3 DNA sequence: TGTGCCAGCAGCCCGAGGGGGGGTCAGCCCCAGCATTTT. Encoded protein: CASSPRGGQPQHF.

The CDR3 loop is CASSESTRYEKLFF. CDR3 coding DNA: TGTGCCAGCAGTGAAAGTACCCGGTATGAAAAACTGTTTTTT. V usage is TRBV2 and J usage is TRBJ1-4, with unresolved D. Germline V lookup: CDR1 SNHLY, CDR2 FYNNEI. V was trimmed by 2 bases and J by 6 bases, leaving 10 bases between them. The CDR3 loop spans 14 amino acids.

V usage is TRBV19 and J usage is TRBJ1-1; D ambiguous. The germline V and J ends were trimmed by 4 bases and 6 bases, with 15 bases remaining between them. CDR1 and CDR2 from the germline V gene are LNHDA and SQIVND (reference sequence). CDR3 length: 14 amino acids. CDR3 bases: TGTGCCAGTAGTACTCGGGATTATTGGGCTGAAGCTTTCTTT. It yields the protein CASSTRDYWAEAFF.

The V call is TRBV19, the J call TRBJ2-5, with 9 bases lining up with TRBD2. The J segment lost 4 bases and the V segment lost 4 bases, leaving 13 bases of the junction unmatched. The CDR3 covers 17 residues. Per germline, CDR1 LNHDA and CDR2 SQIVND (reference sequence). DNA for the CDR3: TGTGCCAGTAGTAAGGGGCTCGGGGCTAGCGGGGTAGAGACCCAGTACTTC. Encoded protein: CASSKGLGASGVETQYF.

This clone was observed a single time. The V call is TRBV10-3, the J call TRBJ1-2; 10 bases agree with TRBD1. The J segment lost 5 bases and the V segment lost 2 bases, leaving 8 bases of the junction unmatched. Germline CDR1 is ENHRY and CDR2 is SYGVKD. This CDR3 contains 16 residues. CDR3 region: CAISEDRTGGYYGYTF. The CDR3, as DNA: TGTGCCATCAGTGAGGATAGGACAGGGGGTTATTATGGCTACACCTTC.

Written as DNA, the CDR3 is TGCGCCAGCAGCTTGGACAGTTTCAATGAGCAGTTCTTC. Translated, it gives CASSLDSFNEQFF. The chain combines TRBV5-1 with TRBJ2-1, with D uncertain. CDR1 and CDR2 (germline): SGHRS, YFSETQ. The CDR3 consists of 13 residues. The ends were cut back, 0 bases at V and 6 bases at J, with 7 bases in the middle.

The chain couples TRBV12-5 to TRBJ2-5; possibly TRBD1 for D (6 bases). V was trimmed by 8 bases and J by 1 base, leaving 11 bases between them. Germline V CDR1 and CDR2: LGHNT, FRNRAP. This CDR3 spans 13 amino acids. Written as DNA, the CDR3 is TGTGCTAGTTCCGCCAGGGGCCAAGAGACCCAGTACTTC. Its translation is CASSARGQETQYF.

V is TRBV3-1 (or the pseudogene TRBV3-2) and J is TRBJ2-2; 11 positions agree with TRBD2. The junction had 2 bases not matched to a gene; V was cut back by 5 bases and J by 6 bases. The length of the CDR3 is 14 residues. Germline V gene lookup returns CDR1 LGHDT and CDR2 YNNKEL (reference sequence). The CDR3 DNA follows: TGTGCCAGCAGCTGGACTAGCGGGCCCGGGGAGCTGTTTTTT. This gives the protein CASSWTSGPGELFF.

The V gene is TRBV18, the J gene TRBJ1-5, with D perhaps matching TRBD1 (6 bases). This CDR3 spans 14 amino acids. Per the germline V gene, CDR1 is KGHSH and CDR2 is LQKENI. V gave up 6 bases and J gave up 4 bases, with 13 bases separating them. CDR3 loop: CASSLAGANQPQHF. DNA for the CDR3: TGTGCCAGCTCCCTGGCAGGGGCGAATCAGCCCCAGCATTTT.

This chain links TRBV19 with TRBJ1-1; 9 bases are shared with TRBD1. Trimming took 5 bases from V and 1 from J; bases not matched to a gene: 11. Germline V gene lookup returns CDR1 LNHDA and CDR2 SQIVND (reference sequence). The CDR3 extends over 17 amino acids. The CDR3 spells CASSLPVGQGTNTEAFF. The CDR3 nucleotides read TGTGCCAGTAGTCTTCCGGTGGGACAGGGTACGAACACTGAAGCTTTCTTT.

V usage is TRBV2 and J usage is TRBJ2-7, with 7 bases identical to TRBD1. V shed 7 bases, J shed 4 bases, and the junction held 10 bases outside the gene matches. The CDR3 has 14 residues. Germline-derived CDR1 and CDR2 are SNHLY and FYNNEI. The CDR3 nucleotides read TGTGCCAGCACACTACCGGGACAGCTATACGAGCAGTACTTC. Protein: CASTLPGQLYEQYF.

The chain carries TRBV18 and TRBJ2-5, with D possibly TRBD1 on 6 matching bases. With 3 bases removed from V and 7 bases from J, the gap between germline ends came to 18 bases. The length of the CDR3 is 15 residues. The germline V gene encodes CDR1 KGHSH and CDR2 LQKENI. This chain's CDR3 is CASSPGQGQGPTQYF. The CDR3, as DNA: TGTGCCAGCTCACCGGGGCAGGGACAAGGGCCGACCCAGTACTTC.